In this sample, the clone carrying this T cell receptor (beta chain) turned up a few times. What it recognizes is unknown. Germline assignment: CDR1 SGHAT and CDR2 FQNNGV. The length of the CDR3 is 14 residues. V gave up 4 bases and J gave up 8 bases; unmatched junction bases: 5. This record comes from a study of blood T cells in healthy people across ages. Whole-study findings and limits: Naive T cell percentage and TCR beta diversity correlated strongly.

Together with a sample-barcoded 5' primer, a J-beta primer mix was included in a second PCR lasting roughly 6 to 12 cycles. One entry per CDR3 protein results from TCRdb running MiXCR on the 5' RACE reads. Of about a million distinct CDR3 sequences in the sample, more than 30% were seen once. This receptor was taken from a man between 18 and 35 years old in good health. The sample taken for sequencing was blood. This chain uses TRBV11-2 with TRBJ1-1, with 12 bases that match TRBD1. CDR3 sequence reads: CASSSGTGGSEAFF. DNA of the CDR3: TGTGCCAGCAGCTCAGGGACAGGGGGCTCGGAAGCTTTCTTT. The variable domain in full, completed from reference TRBV11-2 and TRBJ1-1, reads EAGVAQSPRYKIIEKRQSVAFWCNPISGHATLYWYQQILGQGPKLLIQFQNNGVVDDSQLPKDRFSAERLKGVDSTLKIQPAKLEDSAVYLCASSSGTGGSEAFFGQGTRLTVV.